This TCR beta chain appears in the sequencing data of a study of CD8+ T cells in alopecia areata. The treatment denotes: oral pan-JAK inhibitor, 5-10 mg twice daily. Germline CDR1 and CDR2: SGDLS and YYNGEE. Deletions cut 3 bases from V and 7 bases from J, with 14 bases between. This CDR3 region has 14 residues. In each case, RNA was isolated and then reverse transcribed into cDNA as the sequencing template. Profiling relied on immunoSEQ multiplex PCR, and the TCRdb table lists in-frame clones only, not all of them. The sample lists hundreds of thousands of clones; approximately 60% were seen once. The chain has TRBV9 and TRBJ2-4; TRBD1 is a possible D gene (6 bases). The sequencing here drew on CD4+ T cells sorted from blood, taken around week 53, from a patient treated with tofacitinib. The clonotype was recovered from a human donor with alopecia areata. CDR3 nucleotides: TGTGCCAGCAGCGCTTCAGGGGCCGGGAACATTCAGTACTTC. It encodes CASSASGAGNIQYF.